This TCR beta chain emerged from a study of cytomegalovirus exposure and HLA in healthy donors (TCRdb year 2017). Some background on the complete study: An earlier analysis of 550 to 700 of the donors reported 250 to 350 Gb of sequence data and 117 million unique TCR beta sequences from 150 million to 200 million T cells. Four to six DR-DQ haplotypes were handled as single units for association and clustering because linkage in the cohort was strong. To study patterns of TCR occurrence, a later analysis re-analyzed previously published TCR beta repertoires from more than 550 donors and added high-resolution HLA genotyping. To predict cytomegalovirus infection status, the study combined high-throughput TCR immunosequencing, statistical association of individual TCRs with disease status, and machine learning. A later genetic analysis took genome-wide SNP genotypes for about 55% of the 666 donors and used that subset as a discovery cohort. An early release that covered about 600 HLA-typed donors contained 250 to 350 gigabases of sequencing data and 85 million to 100 million unique TCR sequences. Alongside the repertoire data, information on donor age, sex, ethnicity and CMV serostatus was compiled. The number of donors typed differed by locus, with about 629-630 for A, B, C, DRB1 and DQB1, around 500 for DQA1, under 610 for DPA1, and around 460 for DPB1. Rather than drawing on any new phenotypic data, the later analysis identified candidate immune exposures from TCR beta sequences and the way those sequences occurred across donors. An earlier analysis of 500 to 650 of the donors applied high-throughput TCR beta sequencing to assess whether each TCR beta V gene segment acted as functional or pseudogenic. Of the 398 genotyped donors, about 84% fell in the genetic ancestry cluster associated with self-reported Caucasian donors. The study aimed to test whether cataloging public T cell receptors could reveal signatures of past pathogen exposure. All discovery cohort repertoires had been generated using a single sequencing platform. Using immunosequencing, the study profiled T cell repertoires from 666 subjects and related those repertoires to cytomegalovirus serostatus. Along with the roughly 670-subject first cohort, a separate validation cohort of about 110 different subjects was used. Across 398 genotyped donors of the cohort, an average of approximately 220,000 unique TCR beta nucleotide sequences per donor were sequenced, and roughly a sixth of those sequences were non-productive. HLA typing included class I and class II loci at four-digit resolution.

Broad study findings and their caveats: At a false discovery rate of 0.05, a later analysis linked under 20,000 TCR beta sequences to specific HLA alleles. Linkage disequilibrium might explain the correlated functional status among segregating V segments, but an unknown experimental factor could not be ruled out. In a later analysis, several top co-occurrence clusters were reported to appear linked to parvovirus B19, influenza, CMV and Epstein-Barr virus. Only TCR beta chains were sequenced in this cohort, and the absence of alpha or paired-chain data limited detectable features. When HLA alleles, especially DR and DQ, strongly co-occurred, attributing TCR associations to individual alleles was difficult. The presence/absence analyses assumed that sequencing depth was roughly uniform across donors, and that assumption may not be true. The study gave a list of roughly 150 TCR beta chains associated with cytomegalovirus. In a later genetic analysis, a missense DCLRE1C variant was associated with V-gene and J-gene trimming of TCR beta chains, and the association was replicated in an independent cohort. Three of the identified cytomegalovirus-associated TCR beta chains were confirmed in vitro to be specific for cytomegalovirus antigens. A later analysis found that HLA-associated TCR beta chains were more clonally expanded and had lower generation probabilities than equally common non-associated chains. An earlier analysis of approximately 590 of the donors showed that most TCR beta V segments appeared in productive rearrangements either about 87% or about 30% of the time, which broadly matched IMGT annotations. The 87-base-pair reads could not distinguish some IMGT-functional V segments, including TRBV6-2 and TRBV6-3, so those segments were excluded. In a later genetic analysis, fewer N-insertions in productive TCRs were reported among donors in an Asian-associated ancestry cluster than the roughly 700-donor mean. In a later analysis, most CMV-associated TCR beta chains were found to appear HLA-restricted, with HLA associations seemingly driven largely by CMV exposure. Because counts were too low, 15 to 20 rarely observed V segments, including chromosome 9 orphons, were excluded from the earlier analysis of several hundred of the donors. Most TCR sequences were seen in very few donors, while some public TCRs were found in many individuals. The authors suggested that the approach could potentially be generalized to other disease states and immunological phenotypes. A further reported finding was that TCR beta sequences accurately predicted the HLA-A and HLA-B alleles for most subjects in the first cohort. Because HLA typing was missing for some donors at each locus, association tests included only the typed subset. In a later analysis, the rate of TCR association differed among HLA loci, with DRB1 alleles having the most associated TCRs and HLA-C alleles having the fewest. Cytomegalovirus status was reported to be diagnosed by the classifier with high specificity and sensitivity in both the original and validation cohorts. CMV serostatus was the only immune exposure information available for the cohort. A group of highly shared sequence variants was considered likely to be a technical artifact of the sequencing pipeline.

Library method: the immunoSEQ multiplex PCR assay. For the multiplex PCR, a mixture combining 60 forward primers for TCR Vbeta segments and 13 reverse primers for TCR Jbeta segments was used. A multiplex PCR assay on genomic DNA amplified the CDR3 region of rearranged TCR beta genes. On the Illumina HiSeq System, the amplified TCR beta libraries were sequenced as 87-base-pair reads. The paper's processing steps were these. A later analysis counted some 74 million unique TCR beta chains across the 666 repertoires, and 10 million to 11 million of these chains were shared by at least two donors. A nearest-neighbor algorithm error-corrected the raw reads and collapsed the reads into unique sequences, merging closely related sequences to remove PCR and sequencing errors. To assign V, D and J gene segments, CDR3 sequences were aligned to IMGT reference sequences. For a sequence to be retained, a match of at least six nucleotides was required to both a V gene segment and a J gene segment. A rearrangement was called productive if the CDR3 had no stop codons and remained in frame with V and J, and every other rearrangement was called non-productive. Following IMGT convention, CDR3 was defined as the stretch from the second conserved V-encoded cysteine up to the conserved J-encoded phenylalanine. The earlier analysis of about 640 of the donors excluded any sequence lacking an unambiguous match to a single V gene segment. In an earlier analysis of roughly 600 of the donors, a V segment was called functional when productive rearrangements were above 56.7%, and segregating when the standard deviation between donors exceeded 5%. A statistical classification framework was developed to diagnose cytomegalovirus status using the catalog of TCR beta chain sequences. V and J gene assignment, in a later analysis, came from comparing TCR nucleotide sequences with IMGT/GENE-DB human TR gene sequences. In a later analysis, CDR3 sequences and most-parsimonious VDJ recombination scenarios were assigned using the TCRdist pipeline. In a later analysis, every TCR beta chain was defined by the combination of its CDR3 amino acid sequence and its V-gene family, and reads without a unique V-gene family were dropped. As a way to deal with suspected cross-contamination and a sequencing artifact, a later analysis dropped 450 to 600 nucleotide sequences that were highly shared and had low generation probability. In a later analysis, a clonal expansion index was calculated for each public chain from normalized within-repertoire ranks of inferred template counts. In a later analysis, generation probabilities were computed using a VDJ recombination model fitted to out-of-frame rearrangements, and the results were checked against IGoR. In a later analysis, TCR-TCR, TCR-HLA and TCR-CMV co-occurrence was scored with hypergeometric tests, and a repertoire-size bias correction was applied to TCR pairs. To estimate false discovery rates, a later analysis permuted the HLA or CMV assignments 20 times. In a later analysis, co-occurring TCRs were grouped with DBSCAN, and TCRdist sequence similarity was added when clustering was performed within HLA-allele-positive subsets. For co-occurrence clustering, repertoires with fewer than 30,000 or more than 120,000 public chains were excluded, along with roughly 5 repertoires with anomalous nucleotide sharing. Imported from immuneACCESS, the table was reduced by TCRdb to in-frame sequences with V and J called. These copies leave out some clones; in studies compared against another copy, an unresolved V gene accounts for under half, and the cause of the remainder is not known. D and trimming come from the DNA, and the V and J calls and clone size come from that table. Counted in this sample were under 200,000 clones; 60% to 75% of them appeared once. Approximately 3.1% of the sample is taken by the ten largest.

The cohort consisted of 650 to 850 healthy bone marrow donors. At the time of sampling, every cohort member was nominally healthy, though immune exposures that went unrecorded were likely present. The donor was CMV seropositive and was included in the group of approximately 310 seropositive cohort members. A peripheral blood sample was provided by each donor, and peripheral blood mononuclear cells were used for TCR beta sequencing. The Qiagen DNeasy Blood Extraction Kit was used to extract genomic DNA from the blood cell samples. About this clone itself: Its specific antigen is unknown. Base qualities were left out, and no much larger clone turns up one base away.

At the junction V is shortened by 7 bases and J by 3 bases, with 6 bases in between. CDR1 and CDR2 are drawn from the germline V gene: SGHDN, FVKESK. The CDR3, from cysteine to phenylalanine, totals 11 residues. The kept DNA is CDR3 alone, 33 bases in frame from the first base. The chain is encoded by TRBV14 joined to TRBJ2-5; no D gene can be assigned with confidence. This TCR derives from a woman between 45 and 60 years old in good health and CMV-seropositive. Input material: PBMCs. The DNA sequence is as follows: TGTGCCAGCACCCCTAAAGAGACCCAGTACTTC. Its protein product is CASTPKETQYF.